Each of the 11 T cell receptor beta chains below was sequenced from the same sample in a study of monozygotic twins with inflammatory bowel disease. TCRdb re-called the 5' RACE reads; one entry per CDR3 protein, DNA not given. The sample has approximately 390,000 distinct CDR3 sequences. The material sequenced was blood. The origin of the receptors is a human donor with ulcerative colitis or Crohn's disease, or a healthy co-twin of an affected twin (not recorded which).

This chain uses TRBV28 with TRBJ2-7; TCRdb's D call of TRBD1 is untestable without DNA. Looked up from germline, CDR1 is MDHEN and CDR2 is SYDVKM. CDR3 length: 14 residues. CDR3 amino acids: CASSLGRERYEQYF.

CDR3 amino acids: CASGPLSGGYNEQFF. V usage is TRBV9 and J usage is TRBJ2-1; no DNA is available, so the TRBD1 call from TCRdb remains unchecked. This CDR3 spans 15 amino acids. Per the germline V gene, CDR1 is SGDLS and CDR2 is YYNGEE.

This chain connects TRBV20-1 to TRBJ2-7; the TCRdb D gene call, TRBD2, has no DNA to confirm it. This CDR3 is 11 amino acids long. Germline loops: CDR1 DFQATT, CDR2 SNEGSKA (reference sequence). CDR3 in amino acids: CSAPGGPEQYF.

V and J are TRBV29-1 and TRBJ2-5; TCRdb's D call of TRBD1 is untestable without DNA. The CDR3 runs to 14 residues. Germline V gene data show CDR1 as SQVTM and CDR2 as ANQGSEA. This CDR3 is CSVRAGGYQETQYF.

The chain combines TRBV7-2 with TRBJ2-7; TCRdb's D gene call, TRBD1, goes unchecked for lack of DNA. CDR1 SGHTA and CDR2 FQGNSA come from the germline V gene. CDR3 length equals 16 residues. The CDR3 loop is CASSLVSGQQSYEQYF.

J is TRBJ1-2 and V is TRBV7-2; TCRdb's D gene call, TRBD1, goes unchecked for lack of DNA. The CDR3 has 14 residues. The germline V gene encodes CDR1 SGHTA and CDR2 FQGNSA. CDR3 sequence: CASSISDSLYGYTF.

The gene calls are TRBV20-1 and TRBJ2-2; the TRBD2 assignment by TCRdb is unverifiable without DNA. The germline CDR1 and CDR2 sequences are DFQATT and SNEGSKA (reference sequence). CDR3 length: 14 amino acids. The CDR3 is CSAPGGPRSGELFF.

The genes are TRBV7-2 and TRBJ2-7. CDR3 length equals 12 residues. CDR1 and CDR2 from the germline V gene are SGHTA and FQGNSA. CDR3: CASSFNIYEQYF.

V and J are TRBV9 and TRBJ2-7; checking the TCRdb D call of TRBD2 is not possible without DNA. The CDR3 is 15 residues long. CDR1 and CDR2 (germline): SGDLS, YYNGEE. The CDR3 sequence is CASSVDIARSYEQYF. Drawing the rest from reference TRBV9 and TRBJ2-7, the complete variable domain is DSGVTQTPKHLITATGQRVTLRCSPRSGDLSVYWYQQSLDQGLQFLIQYYNGEERAKGNILERFSAQQFPDLHSELNLSSLELGDSALYFCASSVDIARSYEQYFGPGTRLTVT.

The gene calls are TRBV2 and TRBJ2-7. The CDR3 loop spans 12 amino acids. Germline lookup yields CDR1 SNHLY and CDR2 FYNNEI. This CDR3 reads CASRDSTYEQYF.

This rearrangement joins TRBV7-6 to TRBJ2-3; TCRdb names TRBD2, which stays unverified in the absence of DNA. The CDR3 covers 19 residues. From germline, CDR1 is SGHVS and CDR2 FNYEAQ. The chain's CDR3 is CASSILAGGTSAPTDTQYF.